These 32 T cell receptor beta chains were all obtained from the same sample, sequenced in a study of shared clonotypes between healthy human individuals. The protocol was immunoSEQ multiplex PCR, while the TCRdb copy is restricted to in-frame clones and leaves out a portion. Among about 1 million clones listed, about 74% were seen once. The specimen was memory CD4+ T cells sorted from blood. Specified subset: CD45RA-negative fraction. Every receptor here comes from a man in his late teens or twenties in good health.

This chain uses TRBV7-9 with TRBJ1-3; D remains ambiguous. CDR3 length equals 15 residues. Trimming took 3 bases from V and 4 from J, leaving 13 bases between them. Per germline, CDR1 SEHNR and CDR2 FQNEAQ (reference sequence). The CDR3 spells CASSFNSENGNTIYF. The CDR3 nucleotides read TGTGCCAGCAGCTTTAACAGCGAGAACGGAAACACCATATATTTT. Full variable domain (missing parts from reference TRBV7-9 and TRBJ1-3): DTGVSQNPRHKITKRGQNVTFRCDPISEHNRLYWYRQTLGQGPEFLTYFQNEAQLEKSRLLSDRFSAERPKGSFSTLEIQRTEQGDSAMYLCASSFNSENGNTIYFGEGSWLTVV.

The chain couples TRBV6-1 to TRBJ2-1; possible D gene TRBD1, 6 bases. V gave up 7 bases and J gave up 8 bases, with 21 bases separating them. This CDR3 has 15 residues. Germline V gene sequence: CDR1 MNHNS, CDR2 SASEGT. In DNA form, the CDR3 reads TGTGCCAGCACCTCAGGGGCACAGGGCGGTCATGAGCAGTTCTTC. The encoded protein is CASTSGAQGGHEQFF.

This chain joins TRBV11-2 and TRBJ1-5, with a tentative D call TRBD1 (6 bases). V lost 1 base, J lost 3 bases, and 10 bases lay in between. The CDR3 length is 15 residues. Germline loops: CDR1 SGHAT, CDR2 FQNNGV. Here the CDR3 reads CASSLADSYNQPQHF. For the CDR3, the DNA is TGTGCCAGCAGCTTAGCGGACAGCTACAATCAGCCCCAGCATTTT.

The chain is built from TRBV9 and TRBJ1-3, with D possibly being TRBD1 (5 bases). Between the trimmed V and J ends, which lost 0 bases and 5 bases, there was a span of 30 bases. The germline gives CDR1 SGDLS, CDR2 YYNGEE. The CDR3 totals 21 residues. CDR3 region: CASSVDENVPGRRGTRNTIYF. CDR3 in DNA: TGTGCCAGCAGCGTAGATGAGAATGTCCCGGGACGGCGAGGTACGCGAAACACCATATATTTT. The whole variable domain, filled in from reference TRBV9 and TRBJ1-3, reads DSGVTQTPKHLITATGQRVTLRCSPRSGDLSVYWYQQSLDQGLQFLIQYYNGEERAKGNILERFSAQQFPDLHSELNLSSLELGDSALYFCASSVDENVPGRRGTRNTIYFGEGSWLTVV.

The chain is built from TRBV27 and TRBJ2-7, with 7 bases fitting TRBD2. J lost 2 bases, V lost 6 bases, and 7 bases had no gene match. Germline values: CDR1 MNHEY, CDR2 SMNVEV (reference sequence). This CDR3 region has 14 residues. CDR3 DNA sequence: TGTGCCAGCAGCCCCGCGGGGAGGGCCTACGAGCAGTACTTC. This translates into CASSPAGRAYEQYF.

The sample holds a few counts of this clone. The CDR3, as DNA: TGTGCCAGCGGCCGTTTGGGCAGCAATCAGCCCCAGCATTTT. Residues: CASGRLGSNQPQHF. V gene TRBV7-9 combines with J gene TRBJ1-5; no clear D. Germline CDR1 reads SEHNR; CDR2 reads FQNEAQ (reference sequence). Trimming took off 8 bases at V and 1 base at J, with 12 bases between the two ends. The CDR3 runs to 14 residues.

About this clone: Other nucleotide sequences in the sample specify the same CDR3. The chain couples TRBV28 to TRBJ2-7; D perhaps matches TRBD2 (6 bases). Looked up from germline, CDR1 is MDHEN and CDR2 is SYDVKM. The CDR3 is 12 amino acids. Trimming shortened V by 8 bases and J by 0 bases, and 8 bases separated the two germline ends. This CDR3 is CASRGSSYEQYF. The CDR3 DNA is TGTGCCAGCCGGGGGAGCTCCTACGAGCAGTACTTC.

As for this clone: Other DNA sequences in the sample encode the same CDR3. V and J are TRBV19 and TRBJ2-5, with D possibly TRBD1 on 5 matching bases. Germline V gene data show CDR1 as LNHDA and CDR2 as SQIVND (reference sequence). This CDR3 contains 12 residues. The V end lost 5 bases, the J end lost 4 bases, and 8 bases lay between the germline ends. The CDR3 loop reads CASSPQGETQYF. The CDR3 DNA sequence: TGTGCCAGTAGTCCCCAGGGAGAGACCCAGTACTTC.

The rearrangement joins TRBV5-4 to TRBJ2-3; 8 bases align to TRBD1. The V and J ends lost 3 bases and 3 bases, in that order; junction bases with no gene match: 9. Per the germline V gene, CDR1 is SGHNT and CDR2 is YYREEE (reference sequence). This CDR3 contains 16 residues. The CDR3 spells CASSWPDRVSTDTQYF. CDR3 coding DNA: TGTGCCAGCAGCTGGCCGGACAGGGTTTCGACAGATACGCAGTATTTT.

The gene calls are TRBV11-2 and TRBJ2-7; 10 nucleotides agree with TRBD1. Trimming removed 2 bases from V and 5 bases from J; junction bases left unmatched: 12. This CDR3 comprises 17 residues. Germline CDR1 is SGHAT and CDR2 is FQNNGV. The CDR3 protein is CASSLHVYKTGGHEQYF. CDR3 DNA sequence: TGTGCCAGCAGCTTACACGTATATAAGACAGGGGGCCACGAGCAGTACTTC.

The V gene is TRBV10-3, the J gene TRBJ2-2; 9 bases line up with TRBD2. CDR3 length: 14 amino acids. The trim removed 11 bases at V and 0 bases at J, leaving 4 bases unmatched. Germline assignment: CDR1 ENHRY and CDR2 SYGVKD. The chain's CDR3 is CAGREGANTGELFF. The CDR3 DNA follows: TGTGCCGGGCGGGAGGGAGCGAACACCGGGGAGCTGTTTTTT.

The CDR3 sequence is CASSIGTVHSGNTIYF. The CDR3 DNA reads as TGTGCCAGTAGTATTGGGACAGTCCACTCTGGAAACACCATATATTTT. J is TRBJ1-3 and V is TRBV19, with TRBD1 matching 7 bases. Per the germline V gene, CDR1 is LNHDA and CDR2 is SQIVND (reference sequence). This CDR3 is built from 16 residues. V lost 3 bases to trimming and J lost 0 bases; unmatched junction nucleotides: 5.

This clone was counted only a few times. This chain uses TRBV5-8 with TRBJ1-6, with 8 bases that match TRBD1. There are 16 residues in the CDR3. V trimming: 5 bases; J trimming: 3 bases; junction bases outside the gene matches: 7. CDR1 is SGHTS and CDR2 is YDEGEE in the germline V gene. DNA of the CDR3: TGTGCCAGCAGTATTACCGGGACAGGCTATAATTCACCCCTCCACTTT. It encodes CASSITGTGYNSPLHF.

There are many counts of this clone. The chain is built from TRBV29-1 and TRBJ2-7; 13 nucleotides line up with TRBD2. Germline loops: CDR1 SQVTM, CDR2 ANQGSEA. V shed 6 bases and J 1 base; nucleotides not matched to a gene: 6. The CDR3 runs 15 residues. The CDR3 DNA sequence: TGCAGCGTCGGGGGGACTAGCGGGAATTCCTACGAGCAGTACTTC. Protein sequence: CSVGGTSGNSYEQYF.

This chain links TRBV7-9 with TRBJ2-1, with 9 bases fitting TRBD2. Germline V CDR1 and CDR2: SEHNR, FQNEAQ (reference sequence). The CDR3 has 17 amino acids. V shed 5 bases, J shed 3 bases, and the junction held 11 bases outside the gene matches. The CDR3 here is CASSPVAGAEGYNEQFF. CDR3 nucleotide sequence: TGTGCCAGCAGCCCCGTAGCGGGGGCGGAAGGCTACAATGAGCAGTTCTTC. The full variable domain, with the rest looked up from reference TRBV7-9 and TRBJ2-1, is DTGVSQNPRHKITKRGQNVTFRCDPISEHNRLYWYRQTLGQGPEFLTYFQNEAQLEKSRLLSDRFSAERPKGSFSTLEIQRTEQGDSAMYLCASSPVAGAEGYNEQFFGPGTRLTVL.

The chain carries TRBV7-9 and TRBJ2-5, with 14 bases fitting TRBD2. The germline V gene encodes CDR1 SEHNR and CDR2 FQNEAQ (reference sequence). J gave up 0 bases and V 4 bases, and 4 bases lay outside the gene matches. There are 17 residues in the CDR3. The CDR3, as DNA: TGTGCCAGCAGCTCGGGACTAGCGGGAGTCTACCAAGAGACCCAGTACTTC. Its protein is CASSSGLAGVYQETQYF.

As to this clone: Distinct nucleotide sequences in the sample also encode this CDR3. The rearrangement uses TRBV5-1 and TRBJ2-3, with 9 bases that match TRBD2. J gave up 0 bases and V 0 bases, and 2 bases lay outside the gene matches. Germline V gene lookup returns CDR1 SGHRS and CDR2 YFSETQ. This CDR3 is built from 16 residues. The DNA for the CDR3 is TGCGCCAGCAGCTTGGCAGCGGGGGGTAGCACAGATACGCAGTATTTT. Translated: CASSLAAGGSTDTQYF.

The genes are TRBV2 and TRBJ1-1, with 9 bases aligning to TRBD1. The CDR3 is made up of 14 amino acids. V shed 4 bases and J 4 bases; nucleotides not matched to a gene: 4. CDR1 and CDR2 (germline): SNHLY, FYNNEI. For the CDR3, the DNA is TGTGCCAGCAGTGCACAGGGGGCGCCCACTGAAGCTTTCTTT. Translating gives CASSAQGAPTEAFF.

This clone was counted only a few times. This chain links TRBV25-1 with TRBJ2-5; 7 bases align to TRBD1. The J call may be in error: the DNA end matches TRBJ2-7 better. The germline gives CDR1 MGHDK, CDR2 SYGVNS. The CDR3 totals 14 residues. The DNA for the CDR3 is TGTGCCAGCAGTGCGGGACAGAGTTCCTACGAGCAGTACTTC. It specifies CASSAGQSSYEQYF.

The CDR3 protein is CASSLERGEEQYF. For the CDR3, the DNA is TGTGCCAGCAGCTTAGAGCGGGGGGAGGAGCAGTACTTC. J is TRBJ2-7 and V is TRBV11-2; 8 bases are shared with TRBD2. The CDR3 has 13 residues. Germline trimming cut 0 bases from V and 7 bases from J; bases unmatched to any gene: 2. From germline, CDR1 is SGHAT and CDR2 FQNNGV. Using reference TRBV11-2 and TRBJ2-7 for the parts outside the CDR3, the full variable domain is EAGVAQSPRYKIIEKRQSVAFWCNPISGHATLYWYQQILGQGPKLLIQFQNNGVVDDSQLPKDRFSAERLKGVDSTLKIQPAKLEDSAVYLCASSLERGEEQYFGPGTRLTVT.

This clone has only one observation. The chain is built from TRBV6-6 and TRBJ1-2; 9 positions agree with TRBD1. J lost 4 bases, V lost 6 bases, and 9 bases had no gene match. The CDR3 length is 15 residues. Germline assignment: CDR1 MNHNY and CDR2 SVGAGI (reference sequence). The CDR3 DNA follows: TGTGCCAGCAGCCCTCCCCAGGGACAGGGCTATGGCTACACCTTC. Translated, it gives CASSPPQGQGYGYTF.

V gene TRBV21-1 combines with J gene TRBJ1-3; the table's D call TRBD1 went unverified against the DNA. TRBV21-1 is a known pseudogene. This CDR3 has 16 residues. Here the CDR3 DNA reads TGTGCCAGCAGCTCTACAGGGGGGGGCTCTGGAAACACCATATATTTT. The encoded protein is CASSSTGGGSGNTIYF.

The chain recombines TRBV5-5 with TRBJ1-1; possible D gene TRBD1, 6 bases. Germline V lookup: CDR1 SGHKS, CDR2 YYEKEE (reference sequence). CDR3 size: 14 residues. V lost 3 bases and J lost 3, with 12 bases in between. CDR3 coding DNA: TGTGCCAGCAGCTGGATATCAGGGGACACTGAAGCTTTCTTT. This codes for CASSWISGDTEAFF.

This rearrangement joins TRBV2 to TRBJ1-2, with no clear D. CDR3 length: 14 residues. CDR1 and CDR2 (germline): SNHLY, FYNNEI. Trimming removed 2 bases from V and 4 bases from J, with 11 bases in between. The CDR3 loop reads CASSEIRSAYGYTF. CDR3 coding DNA: TGTGCCAGCAGTGAAATCCGGAGCGCCTATGGCTACACCTTC.

The chain links TRBV7-2 to TRBJ2-4, with D possibly TRBD1 on 6 matching bases. Germline CDR1 is SGHTA and CDR2 is FQGNSA. This CDR3 region has 14 residues. V was cut by 1 base and J by 10 bases, with 14 bases left in between. The CDR3 spells CASSLGRDTWIQYF. The CDR3 nucleotides are TGTGCCAGCAGCTTAGGCCGGGACACATGGATTCAGTACTTC.

The chain uses TRBV11-2 and TRBJ1-3; a possible D gene is TRBD1 (6 bases). The CDR3 loop spans 16 amino acids. Trimming removed 1 base from V and 1 base from J, with 11 bases in between. CDR1 and CDR2 from the germline V gene are SGHAT and FQNNGV. The CDR3: CASSLGIGTSGNTIYF. CDR3 DNA: TGTGCCAGCAGCTTAGGCATAGGGACATCTGGAAACACCATATATTTT.

The chain links TRBV5-6 to TRBJ2-7; no definite D call. The CDR3 sequence is 16 residues long. CDR1 and CDR2 from the germline V gene are SGHDT and YYEEEE. Trimming stripped 10 bases from V and 7 bases from J, with 30 bases between. CDR3 sequence reads: CAERGLTTTLRREQYF. The CDR3 coding sequence is TGTGCCGAGAGAGGATTAACAACAACGCTTCGACGGGAGCAGTACTTC.

A remark on this clone: Other nucleotide sequences in the sample specify the same CDR3. This chain links TRBV5-4 with TRBJ2-7; no reliable D call. Trimming removed 0 bases at V and 2 bases at J, with 6 bases between. The V gene's germline CDR1 is SGHNT and CDR2 YYREEE (reference sequence). This CDR3 comprises 13 residues. For the CDR3, the DNA is TGTGCCAGCAGCTTGGTGGGGACCTACGAGCAGTACTTC. Translation gives CASSLVGTYEQYF.

This sequence joins TRBV7-9 and TRBJ1-3; D may be TRBD1 (6 bases). The CDR3 sequence is 12 residues long. Trimming pared 4 bases from V and 8 bases from J, leaving 9 bases between. The germline V gene encodes CDR1 SEHNR and CDR2 FQNEAQ (reference sequence). The CDR3 DNA is TGTGCCAGCAGCTCAGGGGCGGACACCATATATTTT. Amino acid sequence: CASSSGADTIYF.

This rearrangement joins TRBV19 to TRBJ2-1; 14 bases line up with TRBD2. Trimming cost V 10 bases and J 12 bases; bases outside gene matches: 8. This CDR3 contains 13 residues. Per germline, CDR1 LNHDA and CDR2 SQIVND (reference sequence). CDR3 sequence (DNA): TGTGCCACCGAAACGGGACTAGCGGGAGTGCAGTTCTTC. It encodes CATETGLAGVQFF.

The chain couples TRBV5-1 to TRBJ2-7, with TRBD1 matching over 8 bases. The CDR3 sequence is 16 residues long. V trimming: 3 bases; J trimming: 3 bases; junction bases outside the gene matches: 11. Germline loops: CDR1 SGHRS, CDR2 YFSETQ. The CDR3 spells CASSSGRTGQSYEQYF. The CDR3, as DNA: TGCGCCAGCAGCTCAGGCCGGACAGGGCAAAGCTACGAGCAGTACTTC.

The V and J genes are TRBV12-2 and TRBJ2-7; the table's D call, TRBD1, has no DNA check behind it. TRBV12-2 is a listed pseudogene. The CDR3 has 14 amino acids. The CDR3 DNA reads as TGTGCAAGTCGCTTATCACCGCAGGGCTACGAGCAGTACTTC. Its protein product is CASRLSPQGYEQYF.